This TCR beta chain was retrieved from a study of shared clonotypes between healthy human individuals. In the study overall: A donor's plate count was three for CD4 naive and three for CD4 memory; CD8 naive had two and CD8 memory one.

In the case of this clone: As yet, its antigen is unknown.

Study-level results: Shared across four donors were around 5% of the naive CD4 clonotypes. An effect of sequencing depth on clonotype sharing among donors was expected.

This CDR3 region has 14 residues. Germline V gene data show CDR1 as MNHEY and CDR2 as SVGAGI. V was shortened by 0 bases and J by 2 bases, with 7 bases between the two germline ends. TCRdb keeps only in-frame clones here, not all; method: immunoSEQ multiplex PCR. Of some 2,500,000 clones in the sample, around 92% are singletons; the top ten hold more than 0.35%. The origin of this receptor is a man between 18 and 35 years old in good health. Some clones in this sample may be carry-over from other donors' samples. The sequenced sample was naive CD4+ T cells from PBMCs. This sample's subset: CD45RA+ positively selected. V gene TRBV6-5 combines with J gene TRBJ2-5, with no clear D. The CDR3 sequence is CASSYSRTQETQYF. The DNA of the CDR3 is TGTGCCAGCAGTTACTCTCGAACTCAAGAGACCCAGTACTTC.